This T cell receptor delta chain was profiled in a study of gamma-delta chains in newborns, infants, children (dated by TCRdb to about 2019). Broadly, across the study: According to the study title, microbial exposure causes polyclonal expansion of innate gammadelta T cells right after birth. The study investigated how microbial exposure shaped innate gammadelta T cell populations in human newborns immediately after birth.

The sequencer was an Illumina MiSeq. TCRdb processed the public reads again with the CATT caller, after which rows with matching DNA were combined. The table for this sample lists about 1,800 delta-chain clones; around 3% of them were counted only once. Clones ranked in the top ten supply under 14% of the sample. The CDR3 holds 17 amino acids from the cysteine to the phenylalanine. Left in the record is the CDR3 DNA by itself, 51 bases read in frame from the first base. This clone was recorded once. Its antigen has not been determined. A far more abundant clone sits one base away, making this likely a read error.

The sequence was collected from a child in good health. The J segment is TRDJ1; no V gene was assigned; the table names TRDD3, a call not compared with the DNA. The sequenced material came from blood. CDR3 region: CACDTVGGYALTDKLIF. The sequenced DNA is TGTGCCTGTGACACCGTAGGGGGATACGCGTTGACCGATAAACTCATCTTC.